Below are 17 T cell receptor beta chains sequenced from a single sample in a study of blood T cell repertoires in COVID-19. Sequencing was performed with immunoSEQ multiplex PCR; in TCRdb, only in-frame clones are kept and a portion is missing. This sample yields some 220,000 clones, of which roughly 82% are seen a single time; about 9.7% belongs to the top ten. Input material: peripheral blood. The receptors were gathered from a man over 45 with active or convalescent COVID-19.

The chain has TRBV15 and TRBJ2-2, with D possibly TRBD2 on 6 matching bases. V gave up 0 bases and J gave up 5 bases, with 10 bases separating them. Germline CDR1 and CDR2: LNHNV and YYDKDF (reference sequence). The CDR3 is 15 residues long. The CDR3 sequence: CATSRDRGNTGELFF. The DNA for the CDR3 is TGTGCCACCAGCAGAGATCGGGGGAATACCGGGGAGCTGTTTTTT. Variable domain in full (rest from reference TRBV15 and TRBJ2-2): DAMVIQNPRYQVTQFGKPVTLSCSQTLNHNVMYWYQQKSSQAPKLLFHYYDKDFNNEADTPDNFQSRRPNTSFCFLDIRSPGLGDTAMYLCATSRDRGNTGELFFGEGSRLTVL.

The rearrangement uses TRBV5-1 and TRBJ1-5; 11 positions agree with TRBD1. The CDR3 has 17 amino acids. V trimming: 4 bases; J trimming: 0 bases; junction bases outside the gene matches: 6. Germline V gene sequence: CDR1 SGHRS, CDR2 YFSETQ. Written as DNA, the CDR3 is TGCGCCAGCAGCCCCGGGACAGGGGGTTATAGCAATCAGCCCCAGCATTTT. This gives the protein CASSPGTGGYSNQPQHF.

This chain uses TRBV20-1 with TRBJ1-4, with D maybe TRBD1 (5 bases). The CDR3 contains 14 residues. Germline CDR1 reads DFQATT; CDR2 reads SNEGSKA (reference sequence). The V gene lost 3 bases and the J gene lost 4 bases, with 12 bases spanning the gap. In nucleotides, the CDR3 is TGCAGTGCTAGTGATAGACAGAGTAATGAAAAACTGTTTTTT. This sequence encodes CSASDRQSNEKLFF.

This sequence joins TRBV15 and TRBJ2-1; 11 nucleotides align to TRBD2. The V segment lost 0 bases and the J segment 9 bases; nucleotides outside the gene matches: 4. Looked up from germline, CDR1 is LNHNV and CDR2 is YYDKDF (reference sequence). This CDR3 contains 15 residues. CDR3 loop: CATSRDLLAGVEQFF. The CDR3 DNA sequence: TGTGCCACCAGCAGAGATCTACTAGCGGGGGTTGAGCAGTTCTTC.

This clone was seen a single time. The genes are TRBV6-2 or TRBV6-3 and TRBJ2-1, with 9 nucleotides matching TRBD2. The V segment lost 7 bases and the J segment 8 bases; nucleotides outside the gene matches: 12. The CDR3 spans 15 residues. Germline V gives CDR1 MNHEY, CDR2 SVGEGT. Here the CDR3 DNA reads TGTGCCAGCACCCCACGCGCGGGGGGGCTCCATGAGCAGTTCTTC. As protein: CASTPRAGGLHEQFF.

The V and J genes are TRBV11-2 and TRBJ1-1; D perhaps matches TRBD1 (5 bases). Per the germline V gene, CDR1 is SGHAT and CDR2 is FQNNGV. This CDR3 spans 15 amino acids. The V and J ends lost 5 bases and 5 bases respectively, with 18 bases between them. The CDR3 reads CASSLGEGRVTEAFF. CDR3 in DNA: TGTGCCAGCAGCCTAGGGGAGGGTAGGGTTACTGAAGCTTTCTTT. Full variable domain (outside the CDR3, taken from reference TRBV11-2 and TRBJ1-1): EAGVAQSPRYKIIEKRQSVAFWCNPISGHATLYWYQQILGQGPKLLIQFQNNGVVDDSQLPKDRFSAERLKGVDSTLKIQPAKLEDSAVYLCASSLGEGRVTEAFFGQGTRLTVV.

The chain links TRBV29-1 to TRBJ1-2; 11 bases are a match to TRBD1. Trimming cost V 6 bases and J 4 bases; bases outside gene matches: 16. CDR3 length equals 17 residues. Germline assignment: CDR1 SQVTM and CDR2 ANQGSEA. CDR3 sequence reads: CSVLRTGGSSGFYGYTF. CDR3 DNA sequence: TGCAGCGTCCTTCGGACAGGGGGCTCTTCGGGTTTCTATGGCTACACCTTC.

The chain joins TRBV19 to TRBJ1-5, with D possibly matching TRBD1 (5 bases). The CDR3 runs to 13 residues. Trimming removed 6 bases at V and 5 bases at J, with 11 bases between. CDR1 and CDR2 from the germline V gene are LNHDA and SQIVND (reference sequence). The DNA of the CDR3 is TGTGCCAGTAGAGGGGAAGGGGATCAGCCCCAGCATTTT. Its translation: CASRGEGDQPQHF.

CDR3 bases: TGTGCCAGCAGCGTAGTTGGGGAGGCTCAAGAGACCCAGTACTTC. Translating it yields CASSVVGEAQETQYF. This chain connects TRBV9 to TRBJ2-5, with D perhaps TRBD2 (6 bases). There are 15 residues in the CDR3. V dropped 0 bases and J dropped 2 bases, with 11 bases sitting between them. From germline, CDR1 is SGDLS and CDR2 YYNGEE.

The chain joins TRBV5-6 to TRBJ2-7; TRBD1 agrees at 7 bases. V trimming: 2 bases; J trimming: 3 bases; junction bases outside the gene matches: 8. CDR1 and CDR2 (germline): SGHDT, YYEEEE. The CDR3 contains 15 residues. CDR3 protein: CASSFQLDRVYEQYF. For the CDR3, the DNA is TGTGCCAGCAGCTTTCAGTTAGACAGGGTCTACGAGCAGTACTTC.

The J gene is TRBJ1-2, the V gene TRBV11-2; D possibly corresponds to TRBD1 (5 bases). The CDR3 runs 15 residues. V shed 5 bases and J shed 0 bases, with 13 bases lying between them. From germline, CDR1 is SGHAT and CDR2 FQNNGV. CDR3 residues: CASSLWPTANYGYTF. The CDR3, as DNA: TGTGCCAGCAGCCTTTGGCCGACAGCTAACTATGGCTACACCTTC.

The rearrangement uses TRBV6-1 and TRBJ1-1; 8 bases match TRBD1. Germline V gives CDR1 MNHNS, CDR2 SASEGT. The CDR3 covers 18 residues. With 1 base clipped from V and 0 bases from J, the junction kept 10 bases outside the gene matches. Written as DNA, the CDR3 is TGTGCCAGCAGTGAAGGGAACAGGGGGTTAGTCATGAACACTGAAGCTTTCTTT. Translation: CASSEGNRGLVMNTEAFF.

The J gene is TRBJ1-6, the V gene TRBV5-6; 7 bases line up with TRBD1. This CDR3 comprises 16 residues. In germline, CDR1 is SGHDT, CDR2 YYEEEE. V lost 2 bases to trimming and J lost 0 bases; unmatched junction nucleotides: 2. CDR3 residues: CASSLYRGSYNSPLHF. The CDR3 DNA reads as TGTGCCAGCAGCTTATACAGGGGCTCCTATAATTCACCCCTCCACTTT.

The V gene is TRBV3-1 (or the pseudogene TRBV3-2), the J gene TRBJ1-2, with 9 bases that match TRBD1. This CDR3 contains 14 residues. V dropped 0 bases and J dropped 8; count of bases not matched to a gene: 4. Per germline, CDR1 LGHDT and CDR2 YNNKEL (reference sequence). The CDR3 loop is CASSQEGQGGGYTF. Here the CDR3 DNA reads TGTGCCAGCAGCCAAGAGGGACAGGGAGGAGGCTACACCTTC.

This rearrangement joins TRBV15 to TRBJ1-2; possibly TRBD1 for D (6 bases). The V end was cut by 5 bases, the J end by 0 bases, with 19 bases between. Germline V lookup: CDR1 LNHNV, CDR2 YYDKDF (reference sequence). This CDR3 is built from 17 residues. The CDR3 protein is CATSPRAGVFANYGYTF. The CDR3 DNA reads as TGTGCCACCAGCCCCCGAGCAGGGGTGTTCGCTAACTATGGCTACACCTTC.

The rearrangement uses TRBV19 and TRBJ2-1; 7 bases map to TRBD1. CDR3 size: 16 residues. V lost 4 bases, J lost 8 bases, and 14 bases stayed unmatched. The germline V gene has CDR1 LNHDA and CDR2 SQIVND (reference sequence). The CDR3: CASSRSQGPGFDEQFF. The CDR3 DNA sequence: TGTGCCAGTAGTAGATCACAGGGGCCGGGATTCGATGAGCAGTTCTTC.

V usage is TRBV5-6 and J usage is TRBJ1-2, with 7 bases identical to TRBD1. The CDR3 loop spans 15 amino acids. Germline V gives CDR1 SGHDT, CDR2 YYEEEE. V gave up 4 bases and J gave up 4 bases; unmatched junction bases: 10. CDR3 residues: CASSPRTGWGYGYTF. The CDR3 nucleotides read TGTGCCAGCAGCCCCCGGACAGGATGGGGCTATGGCTACACCTTC. The entire variable domain, with the rest obtained from reference TRBV5-6 and TRBJ1-2, is as follows: DAGVTQSPTHLIKTRGQQVTLRCSPKSGHDTVSWYQQALGQGPQFIFQYYEEEERQRGNFPDRFSGHQFPNYSSELNVNALLLGDSALYLCASSPRTGWGYGYTFGSGTRLTVV.